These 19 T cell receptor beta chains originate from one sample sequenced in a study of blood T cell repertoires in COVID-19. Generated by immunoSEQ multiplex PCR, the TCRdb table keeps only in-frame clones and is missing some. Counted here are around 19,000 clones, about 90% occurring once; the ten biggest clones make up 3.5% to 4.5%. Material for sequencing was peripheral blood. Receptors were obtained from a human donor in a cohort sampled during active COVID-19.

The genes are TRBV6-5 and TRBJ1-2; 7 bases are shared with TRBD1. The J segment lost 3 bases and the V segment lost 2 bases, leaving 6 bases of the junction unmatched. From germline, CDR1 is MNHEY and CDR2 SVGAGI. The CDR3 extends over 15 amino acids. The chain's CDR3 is CASSYAGGIDYGYTF. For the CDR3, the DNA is TGTGCCAGCAGTTACGCAGGGGGAATCGACTATGGCTACACCTTC.

The CDR3 loop reads CASSAQASSYNSPLHF. The CDR3 DNA sequence: TGTGCCAGCAGCGCCCAGGCGAGCTCCTATAATTCACCCCTCCACTTT. V is TRBV7-2 and J is TRBJ1-6; no definite D call. V lost 5 bases and J 0 bases, leaving 11 bases between the germline ends. The CDR3 has 16 residues. Germline V lookup: CDR1 SGHTA, CDR2 FQGNSA.

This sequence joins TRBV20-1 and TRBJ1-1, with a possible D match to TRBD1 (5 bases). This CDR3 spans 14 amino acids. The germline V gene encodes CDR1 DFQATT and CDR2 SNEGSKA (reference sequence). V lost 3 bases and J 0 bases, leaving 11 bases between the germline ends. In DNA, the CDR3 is TGCAGTGCTAGTAGTGGGGCCATGAACACTGAAGCTTTCTTT. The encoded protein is CSASSGAMNTEAFF.

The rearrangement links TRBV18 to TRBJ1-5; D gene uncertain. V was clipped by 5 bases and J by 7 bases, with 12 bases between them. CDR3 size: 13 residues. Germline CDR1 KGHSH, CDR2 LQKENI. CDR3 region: CASSGNEGQPQHF. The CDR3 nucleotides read TGTGCCAGCTCAGGGAACGAGGGACAGCCCCAGCATTTT.

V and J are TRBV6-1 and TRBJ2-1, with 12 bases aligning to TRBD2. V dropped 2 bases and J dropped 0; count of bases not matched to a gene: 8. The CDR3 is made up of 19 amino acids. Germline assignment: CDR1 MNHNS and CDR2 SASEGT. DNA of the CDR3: TGTGCCAGCAGTGAATTGGGGACTAGCGGGCCCAGCTCCTACAATGAGCAGTTCTTC. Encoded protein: CASSELGTSGPSSYNEQFF.

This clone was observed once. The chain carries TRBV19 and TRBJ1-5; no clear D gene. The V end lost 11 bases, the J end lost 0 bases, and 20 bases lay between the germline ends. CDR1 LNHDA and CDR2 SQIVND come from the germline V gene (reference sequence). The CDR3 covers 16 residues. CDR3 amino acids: CAARPGSQYSNQPQHF. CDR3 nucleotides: TGTGCCGCACGACCGGGGTCCCAATATAGCAATCAGCCCCAGCATTTT.

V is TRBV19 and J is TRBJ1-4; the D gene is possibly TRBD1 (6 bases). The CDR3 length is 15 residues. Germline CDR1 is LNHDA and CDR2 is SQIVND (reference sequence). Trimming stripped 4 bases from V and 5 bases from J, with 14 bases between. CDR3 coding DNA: TGTGCCAGTAGTACTCAACAGGGCAGGAATGAAAAACTGTTTTTT. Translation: CASSTQQGRNEKLFF.

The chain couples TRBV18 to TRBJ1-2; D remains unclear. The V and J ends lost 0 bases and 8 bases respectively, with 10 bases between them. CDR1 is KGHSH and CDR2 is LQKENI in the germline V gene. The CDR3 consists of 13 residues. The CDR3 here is CASSPPTGIGYTF. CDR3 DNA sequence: TGTGCCAGCTCACCACCGACGGGGATCGGCTACACCTTC. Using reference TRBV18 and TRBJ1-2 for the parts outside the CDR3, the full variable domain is NAGVMQNPRHLVRRRGQEARLRCSPMKGHSHVYWYRQLPEEGLKFMVYLQKENIIDESGMPKERFSAEFPKEGPSILRIQQVVRGDSAAYFCASSPPTGIGYTFGSGTRLTVV.

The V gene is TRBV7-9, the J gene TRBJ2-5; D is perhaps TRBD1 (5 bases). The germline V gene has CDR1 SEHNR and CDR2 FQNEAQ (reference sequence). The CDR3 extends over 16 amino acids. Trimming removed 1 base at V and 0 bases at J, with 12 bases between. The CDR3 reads CASSLVGPKYQETQYF. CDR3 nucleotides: TGTGCCAGCAGCTTAGTGGGGCCGAAGTACCAAGAGACCCAGTACTTC.

This chain's CDR3 is CASRDRGHSPLHF. CDR3 bases: TGTGCCAGTAGGGACAGGGGGCATTCACCCCTCCACTTT. This sequence joins TRBV19 and TRBJ1-6; 11 bases agree with TRBD1. There are 13 residues in the CDR3. J lost 8 bases, V lost 6 bases, and 0 bases had no gene match. Per germline, CDR1 LNHDA and CDR2 SQIVND (reference sequence).

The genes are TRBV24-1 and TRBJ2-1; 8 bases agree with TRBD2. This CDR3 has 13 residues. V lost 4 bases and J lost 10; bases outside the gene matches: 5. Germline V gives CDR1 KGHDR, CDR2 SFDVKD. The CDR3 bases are TGTGCCACCAGTGACCCTCGGGGGGGGGAGCAGTTCTTC. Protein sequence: CATSDPRGGEQFF.

The CDR3: CAISGQSSYNEQFF. The CDR3 nucleotides are TGTGCCATCAGCGGACAGTCCTCCTACAATGAGCAGTTCTTC. The V and J genes are TRBV10-3 and TRBJ2-1; possibly TRBD1 for D (6 bases). Germline CDR1 and CDR2: ENHRY and SYGVKD. Trimming took off 6 bases at V and 0 bases at J, with 9 bases between the two ends. This CDR3 is built from 14 residues.

The CDR3 region is CASSLEVAGVGTGELFF. CDR3 nucleotide sequence: TGTGCCAGCAGCTTAGAGGTGGCGGGGGTTGGCACCGGGGAGCTGTTTTTT. V usage is TRBV7-6 and J usage is TRBJ2-2; 7 nucleotides match TRBD2. CDR3 length equals 17 residues. Germline-derived CDR1 and CDR2 are SGHVS and FNYEAQ. V lost 1 base to trimming and J lost 4 bases; unmatched junction nucleotides: 9.

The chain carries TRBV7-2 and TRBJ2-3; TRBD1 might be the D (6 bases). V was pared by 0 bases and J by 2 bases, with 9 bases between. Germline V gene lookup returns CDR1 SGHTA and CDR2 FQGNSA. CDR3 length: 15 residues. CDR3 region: CASSLAGTTTDTQYF. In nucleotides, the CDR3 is TGTGCCAGCAGCTTAGCAGGGACAACCACAGATACGCAGTATTTT. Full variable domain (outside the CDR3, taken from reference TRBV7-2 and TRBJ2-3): GAGVSQSPSNKVTEKGKDVELRCDPISGHTALYWYRQSLGQGLEFLIYFQGNSAPDKSGLPSDRFSAERTGGSVSTLTIQRTQQEDSAVYLCASSLAGTTTDTQYFGPGTRLTVL.

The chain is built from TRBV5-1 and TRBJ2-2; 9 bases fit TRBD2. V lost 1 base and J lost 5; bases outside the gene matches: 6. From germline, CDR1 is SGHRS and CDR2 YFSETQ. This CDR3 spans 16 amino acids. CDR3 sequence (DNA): TGCGCCAGCAGCTTGATAGCGGGAGTTGGGACCGGGGAGCTGTTTTTT. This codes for CASSLIAGVGTGELFF.

CDR3: CASSQYFPRTANSPLHF. The CDR3 coding sequence is TGTGCCAGCAGCCAGTATTTCCCCCGGACAGCTAATTCACCCCTCCACTTT. The gene calls are TRBV3-1 (or the pseudogene TRBV3-2) and TRBJ1-6; a possible D gene is TRBD1 (6 bases). This CDR3 is 17 amino acids long. Germline assignment: CDR1 LGHDT and CDR2 YNNKEL (reference sequence). Trimming took 3 bases from V and 6 from J, leaving 18 bases between them.

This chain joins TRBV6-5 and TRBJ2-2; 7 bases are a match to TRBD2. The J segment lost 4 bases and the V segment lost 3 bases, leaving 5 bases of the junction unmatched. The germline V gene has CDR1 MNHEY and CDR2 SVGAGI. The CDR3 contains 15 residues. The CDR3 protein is CASSYSGRSTGELFF. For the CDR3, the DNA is TGTGCCAGCAGTTATAGCGGGCGATCCACCGGGGAGCTGTTTTTT.

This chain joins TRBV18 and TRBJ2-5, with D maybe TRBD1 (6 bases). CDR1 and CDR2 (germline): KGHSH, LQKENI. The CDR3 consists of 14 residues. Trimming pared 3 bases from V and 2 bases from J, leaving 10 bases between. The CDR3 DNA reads TGTGCCAGCTCACCGGGGGCGCAGCAAGAGACCCAGTACTTC. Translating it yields CASSPGAQQETQYF.

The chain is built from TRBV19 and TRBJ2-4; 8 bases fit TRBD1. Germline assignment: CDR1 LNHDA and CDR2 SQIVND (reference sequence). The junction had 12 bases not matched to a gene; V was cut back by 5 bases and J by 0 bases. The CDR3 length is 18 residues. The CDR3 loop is CASSYHRGNTLAKNIQYF. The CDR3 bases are TGTGCCAGTAGTTACCACAGGGGGAACACCTTAGCCAAAAACATTCAGTACTTC.